These 14 T cell receptor beta chains share one sample of origin, sequenced in a study of blood T cells in healthy people across ages. Combining a sample-barcoded 5' primer with a J-beta primer mix, a second PCR ran for 7 to 11 cycles. TCRdb used MiXCR to reprocess the 5' RACE reads, holding one entry per CDR3 protein. The sample records about 780,000 distinct CDR3 sequences, about 46% being singletons. The material sequenced was blood. All receptors come from a man at least 80 years old in good health.

Turning to this clonotype: Possible read error: a much larger clone is one base away. This chain joins TRBV7-2 and TRBJ2-1; 7 nucleotides line up with TRBD2. V lost 1 base and J lost 15; bases outside the gene matches: 12. Germline V lookup: CDR1 SGHTA, CDR2 FQGNSA. This CDR3 is 14 amino acids long. The CDR3 is CASSLVYGRDATFF. For the CDR3, the DNA is TGTGCCAGCAGCTTAGTCTATGGGAGGGACGCGACGTTCTTC.

V usage is TRBV20-1 and J usage is TRBJ2-7; D remains ambiguous. This CDR3 is 12 amino acids long. V lost 6 bases to trimming and J lost 5 bases, with 14 bases between them. Germline assignment: CDR1 DFQATT and CDR2 SNEGSKA (reference sequence). The chain's CDR3 is CSAMSDDDEQYF. DNA for the CDR3: TGCAGTGCAATGTCAGATGATGACGAGCAGTACTTC.

This clonotype has more than one count but fewer than ten. V and J are TRBV20-1 and TRBJ2-7, with unresolved D. Looked up from germline, CDR1 is DFQATT and CDR2 is SNEGSKA (reference sequence). The CDR3 has 14 amino acids. Trimming took 0 bases from V and 0 from J, leaving 9 bases between them. The CDR3 bases are TGCAGTGCTAGAGATGGTCTACGCTCCTACGAGCAGTACTTC. It codes for CSARDGLRSYEQYF.

This clonotype was detected only a few times. The chain carries TRBV7-2 and TRBJ2-7; 7 bases line up with TRBD2. This CDR3 comprises 15 residues. Unmatched junction bases numbered 5, after V lost 2 bases and J lost 1 base. Germline V CDR1 and CDR2: SGHTA, FQGNSA. The CDR3 region is CASSLIRGESYEQYF. CDR3 bases: TGTGCCAGCAGCTTAATCCGGGGGGAATCCTACGAGCAGTACTTC. The full variable domain, in which reference TRBV7-2 and TRBJ2-7 provide the parts outside the CDR3, is GAGVSQSPSNKVTEKGKDVELRCDPISGHTALYWYRQSLGQGLEFLIYFQGNSAPDKSGLPSDRFSAERTGGSVSTLTIQRTQQEDSAVYLCASSLIRGESYEQYFGPGTRLTVT.

A few counts support this clonotype. The genes are TRBV9 and TRBJ2-2; D ambiguous. The CDR3 covers 14 residues. CDR1 is SGDLS, CDR2 YYNGEE, per germline. Trimming cost V 4 bases and J 3 bases, with 10 bases left between them. CDR3 sequence: CASSKDGYTGELFF. Here the CDR3 DNA reads TGTGCCAGCAGCAAAGACGGCTACACCGGGGAGCTGTTTTTT.

V gene TRBV12-3 or TRBV12-4 combines with J gene TRBJ1-4; D unclear. With 3 bases removed from V and 8 bases from J, the gap between germline ends came to 13 bases. This CDR3 has 14 residues. CDR3 residues: CASSFGLPGEKLFF. In DNA form, the CDR3 reads TGTGCCAGCAGTTTCGGTCTCCCGGGGGAAAAACTGTTTTTT.

This sequence joins TRBV5-6 and TRBJ1-2; D is unclear. The CDR3 has 14 amino acids. Germline V gene sequence: CDR1 SGHDT, CDR2 YYEEEE. V was trimmed by 2 bases and J by 1 base, leaving 9 bases between them. The CDR3 sequence: CASSFPESNYGYTF. The DNA for the CDR3 is TGTGCCAGCAGCTTCCCAGAGAGTAACTATGGCTACACCTTC.

Note on this clonotype: A single base separates this from a much larger clone, so it may be a read error. The rearrangement links TRBV3-1 to TRBJ2-1; a possible D gene is TRBD2 (6 bases). The CDR3 is 16 amino acids. Looked up from germline, CDR1 is LGHDT and CDR2 is YNNKEL (reference sequence). Trimming stripped 4 bases from V and 10 bases from J, with 23 bases between. Here the CDR3 reads CASSRGSPGETYEQFF. The CDR3 DNA follows: TGTGCCAGCAGCCGCGGGTCTCCGGGAGAAACCTACGAGCAGTTCTTC.

The chain joins TRBV27 to TRBJ2-5, with D possibly being TRBD2 (6 bases). Trimming took off 6 bases at V and 11 bases at J, with 22 bases between the two ends. Germline assignment: CDR1 MNHEY and CDR2 SMNVEV (reference sequence). CDR3 length equals 14 residues. The CDR3 is CASSDPGALHAQYF. The CDR3, as DNA: TGTGCCAGCAGCGACCCGGGAGCGTTGCACGCGCAGTACTTC.

This clonotype was counted once. The genes are TRBV5-6 and TRBJ2-7; D unclear. The germline V gene has CDR1 SGHDT and CDR2 YYEEEE. V was pared by 0 bases and J by 2 bases, with 12 bases between. The CDR3 sequence is 15 residues long. This chain's CDR3 is CASSLGGPAAYEQYF. The CDR3 region has the DNA TGTGCCAGCAGCTTGGGAGGCCCCGCCGCCTACGAGCAGTACTTC.

This chain joins TRBV3-1 and TRBJ2-5; TRBD2 is a possible D gene (5 bases). V was shortened by 1 base and J by 7 bases, with 10 bases between the two germline ends. The CDR3 runs to 13 residues. From germline, CDR1 is LGHDT and CDR2 YNNKEL (reference sequence). The CDR3 loop is CASSQASIGTQYF. In DNA, the CDR3 is TGTGCCAGCAGCCAAGCTAGCATCGGGACCCAGTACTTC.

In its sample, this clonotype was seen once. The rearrangement uses TRBV7-2 and TRBJ2-4; 10 positions match TRBD1. The end of the DNA fits TRBJ2-5 better, so the J call may be wrong. Germline CDR1 is SGHTA and CDR2 is FQGNSA. The length of the CDR3 is 15 residues. The CDR3 DNA sequence: TGTGCCAGCAGCATTGACAGGGGGCAGGGGGAGACCCAGTACTTC. This sequence encodes CASSIDRGQGETQYF.

This clonotype has at least ten counts. This CDR3 is CAISEGGTSSYNEQFF. CDR3 DNA sequence: TGTGCCATCAGTGAAGGAGGGACTAGCTCTTACAATGAGCAGTTCTTC. The chain is built from TRBV10-3 and TRBJ2-1, with 9 bases aligning to TRBD2. Germline V gene sequence: CDR1 ENHRY, CDR2 SYGVKD. This CDR3 comprises 16 residues. V lost 3 bases to trimming and J lost 4 bases; unmatched junction nucleotides: 7.

Remarks on this clonotype: A read error is possible here, since a much larger clone lies one base away. The rearrangement joins TRBV5-1 to TRBJ2-5; 12 nucleotides line up with TRBD1. The ends lost 4 bases at V and 11 bases at J; junction bases unmatched: 18. The CDR3 extends over 17 amino acids. Germline V gene data show CDR1 as SGHRS and CDR2 as YFSETQ. CDR3: CASSRGTGGATFYKQYF. Written as DNA, the CDR3 is TGCGCCAGCAGCAGAGGGACAGGGGGCGCAACTTTCTACAAGCAGTACTTC.